The rows below give T cell receptor beta chains drawn from one sample of a study of T cells of healthy individuals. TCRdb ran MiXCR on the 5' RACE reads and lists one entry per CDR3 protein. The data contain around 63,000 distinct CDR3 sequences, 15% to 20% of them singletons. The origin of the receptors is a human donor in good health. The CDR3 runs from the conserved cysteine through the conserved F or W. Each record gives: J gene, D gene, clone size, V gene, CDR3 DNA, CDR3 protein. D genes are given only for firm matches. The size of a clone is reported for some rows only, either as once, few or many, or as a class for expanded clones.

TRBJ2-3	NA	NA	TRBV4-2	TGTGCCAGCAGCCTCCTGACTAGCACAGATACGCAGTATTTT	CASSLLTSTDTQYF
TRBJ2-7	TRBD1	NA	TRBV6-1	TGTGCCAGCAGTGTACGGACAGGGAACGAGCAGTACTTC	CASSVRTGNEQYF
TRBJ2-5	TRBD1	NA	TRBV13	TGTGCCAGCAGCCATTCCACAGGGGGCAAAGAGACCCAGTACTTC	CASSHSTGGKETQYF
TRBJ1-1	TRBD1	NA	TRBV7-2	TGTGCCAGCAGCTTATACGGGACAGGGGGTGATGAAGCTTTCTTT	CASSLYGTGGDEAFF
TRBJ2-4	NA	few	TRBV14	TGTGCCAGCAGCCTTATCGGTGCCAAAAACATTCAGTACTTC	CASSLIGAKNIQYF
TRBJ2-1	TRBD2	many	TRBV6-1	TGTGCCAGCAGTGAAGAAGCGGGGGGGCCCAATGAGCAGTTCTTC	CASSEEAGGPNEQFF
TRBJ2-7	NA	few	TRBV9	TGTGCCAGCAGGCCCCCCTCGACATGGGACGAGCAGTACTTC	CASRPPSTWDEQYF
TRBJ2-1	NA	NA	TRBV7-9	TGTGCCAGCAGCTTATCAGGGAATGAGCAGTTCTTC	CASSLSGNEQFF
TRBJ1-1	NA	few	TRBV2	TGTGCCAGCAGTGCAGAGAACACTGAAGCTTTCTTT	CASSAENTEAFF
TRBJ2-1	TRBD2	few	TRBV7-2	TGTGCCAGCAGCCTCCTAGCGGGAGAGATGTTCTTC	CASSLLAGEMFF
TRBJ1-6	TRBD1	many	TRBV3-1	TGTGCCAGCAGCCAAGATTGGTTGGACAGGGGATTTAGATCCCTCCACTTT	CASSQDWLDRGFRSLHF
TRBJ2-1	NA	few	TRBV29-1	TGCAGTACCGACAGGAACTCCTACAATGAGCAGTTCTTC	CSTDRNSYNEQFF
TRBJ1-2	TRBD1	NA	TRBV7-9	TGTGCCAGCAGCTTCGGACAGGGGGCTAACTATGGCTACACCTTC	CASSFGQGANYGYTF
TRBJ2-3	NA	few	TRBV24-1	TGTGCCACCAGTGAAGACATAGATACGCAGTATTTT	CATSEDIDTQYF
TRBJ1-5	TRBD1	many	TRBV7-8	TGTGCCAGCACCCCAGAACAGGGGAATCAGCCCCAGCATTTT	CASTPEQGNQPQHF
TRBJ1-5	NA	many	TRBV7-9	TGTGCCAGCAGCTTAGGGGTGAGTCAGCCCCAGCATTTT	CASSLGVSQPQHF
TRBJ2-1	NA	many	TRBV4-3	TGCGCCAGCAGCCCCCGACCTGGAGGGAATGAGCAGTTCTTC	CASSPRPGGNEQFF
TRBJ2-2	TRBD2	few	TRBV20-1	TGCAGCGCCTTCCTGGGGGGGTTGAACACCGGGGAGCTGTTTTTT	CSAFLGGLNTGELFF
TRBJ2-3	NA	few	TRBV7-2	TGTGCCAGCAGCCCGGTGGGGGGCGGCACAGATACGCAGTATTTT	CASSPVGGGTDTQYF
TRBJ1-3	TRBD1	many	TRBV28	TGTGCCAGCAGTTTTGGGGACAGGGTAGACACCATATATTTT	CASSFGDRVDTIYF
TRBJ2-6	NA	NA	TRBV7-2	TGTGCCAGCAGCTTTGCCTCAACAGGGTCTGGGGCCAACGTCCTGACTTTC	CASSFASTGSGANVLTF
TRBJ2-5	NA	many	TRBV23-1	TGCGCCTGCAAGGTCCTACCCCGGTGGGAGACCCAGTACTTC	CACKVLPRWETQYF
TRBJ2-5	TRBD2	NA	TRBV7-6	TGTGCCAGCAGCTTAGAAGAGCGGGGGTTGTTCCAAGAGACCCAGTACTTC	CASSLEERGLFQETQYF
TRBJ2-1	TRBD1	many	TRBV25-1	TGTGCCAGCAGTGAAAGACTCGGGACAGGGGTTCGGGATGAGCAGTTCTTC	CASSERLGTGVRDEQFF
TRBJ2-1	TRBD2	NA	TRBV10-3	TGTGCCATCAGTGCACTAGCGGGAGAGGGAGATGAGCAGTTCTTC	CAISALAGEGDEQFF
TRBJ2-2	NA	many	TRBV25-1	TGTGCCAGCAGTGACGGGTGGGGTTCCGGGGAGCTGTTTTTT	CASSDGWGSGELFF
TRBJ1-3	NA	NA	TRBV6-6	TGTGCCAGCAGTCCCACTAACTCTGGAAACACCATATATTTT	CASSPTNSGNTIYF
TRBJ2-1	TRBD2	many	TRBV5-1	TGCGCCAGCAGCTTGGGACTAGCGGGGGCGTACAATGAGCAGTTCTTC	CASSLGLAGAYNEQFF
TRBJ2-7	NA	few	TRBV7-8	TGTGCCAGCAGCTGGGACCAGCGGTCCTCCTACGAGCAGTACTTC	CASSWDQRSSYEQYF
TRBJ2-3	NA	many	TRBV25-1	TGTGCCAGCAGTGAAACGGGTCAGGCTGTAGGTACGCAGTATTTT	CASSETGQAVGTQYF
TRBJ1-5	NA	few	TRBV2	TGTGCCAGCAGTGACCGTGGAACTGGCAATCAGCCCCAGCATTTT	CASSDRGTGNQPQHF
TRBJ2-7	NA	many	TRBV4-1	TGCGCCAGCAGCGGGGGTTCCTACGAGCAGTACTTC	CASSGGSYEQYF
TRBJ1-1	NA	NA	TRBV5-1	TGCGCCAGCAGCTTTCCAGGTTACACTGAAGCTTTCTTT	CASSFPGYTEAFF
TRBJ1-5	NA	NA	TRBV6-2/TRBV6-3	TGTGCCAGCAGGACACCTCTACATCAGCCCCAGCATTTT	CASRTPLHQPQHF
TRBJ2-1	NA	NA	TRBV5-1	TGCGCCAGCAGCCCGGGACAGGGGGCTCCGGGACTAGCGGATGAGCAGTTCTTC	CASSPGQGAPGLADEQFF
TRBJ2-1	NA	many	TRBV7-3	TGTGCCAGCAGCTTCTATGGGGGGTCGGACAATGAGCAGTTCTTC	CASSFYGGSDNEQFF
TRBJ2-1	NA	NA	TRBV6-2/TRBV6-3	TGTGCCAGCAGTTATGGGGAGCTTGAGCAGTTCTTC	CASSYGELEQFF
TRBJ1-2	TRBD1	many	TRBV29-1	TGCAGCGTTGCCCCCCGGACAGGGGTTTGGGGCTACACCTTC	CSVAPRTGVWGYTF
TRBJ2-4	TRBD1	many	TRBV7-9	TGTGCCAGCAGCTTAGGCTTTCCGGGACAGGGCGTGACGTACTTC	CASSLGFPGQGVTYF
TRBJ2-1	TRBD2	NA	TRBV29-1	TGCAGCGTTGTGGGGCTTGGGCGGGAGGCCCGGGGGACGGAGCAGTTCTTC	CSVVGLGREARGTEQFF
TRBJ2-7	NA	many	TRBV25-1	TGTGCCAGCAGTGAGCCGGGATCCGAGCAGTACTTC	CASSEPGSEQYF
TRBJ1-1	NA	few	TRBV2	TGTGCCAGCCGCCCTGAGGACACTGAAGCTTTCTTT	CASRPEDTEAFF
TRBJ1-4	NA	NA	TRBV9	TGTGCCAGCAGCGTAGGGGAGGGAACTAATGAAAAACTGTTTTTT	CASSVGEGTNEKLFF
TRBJ2-5	NA	NA	TRBV20-1	TGCAGTGCTAGTCAAGGAGAGACCCAGTACTTC	CSASQGETQYF
TRBJ2-7	TRBD2	NA	TRBV7-3	TGTGCCAGCAGCCAACAAGCGGGAGGCTACGAGCAGTACTTC	CASSQQAGGYEQYF
TRBJ2-6	NA	NA	TRBV3-1	TGTGCCAGCAGCCAAGCCCTGGGGGGAGCTGGGGCCAACGTCCTGACTTTC	CASSQALGGAGANVLTF
TRBJ1-6	NA	few	TRBV3-1	TGTGCCTCCTGGGGGGGGAATAATTCACCCCTCCACTTT	CASWGGNNSPLHF
TRBJ2-1	TRBD2	NA	TRBV20-1	TGCAGTGCTGTTAGCGGGGAAGCCTACAATGAGCAGTTCTTC	CSAVSGEAYNEQFF
TRBJ1-1	NA	many	TRBV12-3/TRBV12-4	TGTGCCAGCAGTTTAAGGACAGCGCACACTGAAGCTTTCTTT	CASSLRTAHTEAFF
TRBJ2-7	TRBD1	many	TRBV7-2	TGTGCCAGCAGCGCCCCGGGACAGGCATCCTACGAGCAGTACTTC	CASSAPGQASYEQYF
TRBJ1-2	NA	few	TRBV30	TGTGCCTGGAGTGTACCCCCTTTCGACCTGCGTATCTATGGCTACACCTTC	CAWSVPPFDLRIYGYTF
TRBJ2-1	NA	few	TRBV6-2/TRBV6-3	TGTGCCAGCAGCCTCAGCGGGCTTCCCTACAATGAGCAGTTCTTC	CASSLSGLPYNEQFF
TRBJ2-1	TRBD2	many	TRBV27	TGTGCCAGCAGTTTAGGGGGTAGCGGGGTAATCAATGAGCAGTTCTTC	CASSLGGSGVINEQFF
TRBJ2-5	TRBD1	many	TRBV10-3	TGTGCCATTCTACGACAGGGGGCAAATAAGACCCAGTACTTC	CAILRQGANKTQYF
TRBJ1-1	NA	NA	TRBV7-3	TGTGCCAGCAGCTCGCAGGAGGGCACTGAAGCTTTCTTT	CASSSQEGTEAFF
TRBJ2-7	NA	few	TRBV29-1	TGCAGCGTTGAAAAGGAGGGCTCCCCAGGCTACGAGCAGTACTTC	CSVEKEGSPGYEQYF
TRBJ1-2	NA	few	TRBV24-1	TGTGCCACCAGTGATTTGGGAGATGGCTACACCTTC	CATSDLGDGYTF
TRBJ1-1	NA	many	TRBV7-2	TGTGCCAGCAGCCAACAGGTTTTGGCTTTCTTT	CASSQQVLAFF
TRBJ2-1	TRBD2	NA	TRBV29-1	TGCAGCGTCGCTCCGGGACTAGAAACTCGCAATGAGCAGTTCTTC	CSVAPGLETRNEQFF
TRBJ1-1	NA	few	TRBV6-2/TRBV6-3	TGTGCCAGCAGCCTCCGATTCGGGGTGAACACTGAAGCTTTCTTT	CASSLRFGVNTEAFF